This T cell receptor (beta chain) was sequenced for a study of CXCR3-negative and CXCR3-positive naive CD8 T cells. The germline CDR1 and CDR2 sequences are MGHRA and YSYEKL. This CDR3 has 15 residues. CD45RO-CCR7+CD27+CD95- characterized naive CD8+ T cells. Study observations and caveats: Diversity in memory CD8+ cells fell much lower than the comparably high levels seen in both naive subsets. Cryopreservation partially lowered CXCR3 expression, so most assays used fresh PBMCs. TRBV-TRBJ usage was alike in naive CXCR3-negative and CXCR3-positive cells but differed in memory cells. CXCR3-expressing naive cells carried TRB CDR3s more hydrophobic than those of CXCR3-negative naive cells.

With regard to this clonotype: Its antigen is undetermined.

The authors prepared UMI-labeled TRB cDNA libraries by 5' RACE. TCRdb reprocessed the 5' RACE reads and keeps a single row for each CDR3 protein, giving no DNA. Its clone listing holds some 150,000 distinct CDR3 sequences. The sequenced material came from naive CXCR3+ CD8+ T cells from blood. The subset was: CD45RO-CCR7+CD27+CD95- naive CD8+ T cells expressing CXCR3 (TNR3+). This receptor was taken from a human donor in good health. Some clones in this sample may be carry-over from other donors' samples. This chain joins TRBV4-1 and TRBJ1-5. CDR3 loop: CASSQESQANQPQHF.